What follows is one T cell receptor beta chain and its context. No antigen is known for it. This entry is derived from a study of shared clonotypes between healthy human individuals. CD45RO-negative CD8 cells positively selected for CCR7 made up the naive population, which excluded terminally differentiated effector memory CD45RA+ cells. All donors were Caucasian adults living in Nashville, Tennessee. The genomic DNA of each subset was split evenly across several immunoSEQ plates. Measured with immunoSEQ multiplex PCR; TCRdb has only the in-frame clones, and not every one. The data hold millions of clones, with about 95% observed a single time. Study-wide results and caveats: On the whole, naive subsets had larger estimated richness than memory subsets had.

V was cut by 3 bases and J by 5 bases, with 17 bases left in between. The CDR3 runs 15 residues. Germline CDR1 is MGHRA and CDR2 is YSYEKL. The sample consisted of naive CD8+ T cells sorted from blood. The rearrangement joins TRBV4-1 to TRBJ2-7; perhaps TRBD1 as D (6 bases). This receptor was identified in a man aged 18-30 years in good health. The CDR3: CASSQEENPGDEQYF. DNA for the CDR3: TGCGCCAGCAGCCAGGAAGAAAACCCAGGGGACGAGCAGTACTTC.